One sample yielded the 21 T cell receptor beta chains listed below, sequenced in a study of shared clonotypes between healthy human individuals. Libraries were prepared by immunoSEQ multiplex PCR; TCRdb keeps only in-frame clonotypes and omits some of them. This table has some 660,000 clones, roughly 72% appearing once. Sample: memory CD4+ T cells sorted from blood. Subset: CD45RA-negative fraction. These receptors originate from a woman in her 30s in good health.

There are a few counts of this clone. The chain joins TRBV10-3 to TRBJ2-3; TRBD2 matches at 11 bases. This CDR3 contains 14 residues. Germline loops: CDR1 ENHRY, CDR2 SYGVKD. V shed 10 bases, J shed 2 bases, and the junction held 5 bases outside the gene matches. The CDR3: CATGTSGYTDTQYF. Here the CDR3 DNA reads TGTGCCACCGGGACTAGCGGCTACACAGATACGCAGTATTTT.

The rearrangement links TRBV2 to TRBJ2-5; TRBD1 aligns across 7 bases. The CDR3 is made up of 15 amino acids. With V trimmed by 7 bases and J by 5 bases, 13 bases remained unmatched. Germline values: CDR1 SNHLY, CDR2 FYNNEI. This CDR3 reads CASTQEGGSLETQYF. CDR3 sequence (DNA): TGTGCCAGCACCCAGGAAGGGGGCAGTTTGGAGACCCAGTACTTC. Based on the CDR3 plus reference TRBV2 and TRBJ2-5, the full variable domain is EPEVTQTPSHQVTQMGQEVILRCVPISNHLYFYWYRQILGQKVEFLVSFYNNEISEKSEIFDDQFSVERPDGSNFTLKIRSTKLEDSAMYFCASTQEGGSLETQYFGPGTRLLVL.

The rearrangement uses TRBV29-1 and TRBJ2-4, with D maybe TRBD1 (8 bases). The CDR3 runs 13 residues. The V end lost 6 bases, the J end lost 9 bases, and 18 bases lay between the germline ends. Germline-derived CDR1 and CDR2 are SQVTM and ANQGSEA. The DNA of the CDR3 is TGCAGCGTCAAGACAGGGGAGGGTGGCATTCAGTACTTC. Its translation is CSVKTGEGGIQYF.

This clone was counted once. The rearrangement joins TRBV28 to TRBJ1-1, with D possibly TRBD1 on 6 matching bases. V lost 4 bases to trimming and J lost 2 bases, with 26 bases between them. This CDR3 is 19 amino acids long. Germline V gives CDR1 MDHEN, CDR2 SYDVKM. The CDR3 region is CASSYLRLLTGTPNTEAFF. CDR3 coding DNA: TGTGCCAGCAGTTATCTCCGCCTCTTGACAGGAACCCCTAACACTGAAGCTTTCTTT.

The chain couples TRBV25-1 to TRBJ1-4; tentatively, D is TRBD1 (6 bases). The germline V and J ends were trimmed by 4 bases and 8 bases, with 14 bases remaining between them. The germline V gene has CDR1 MGHDK and CDR2 SYGVNS. The CDR3 sequence is 14 residues long. The chain's CDR3 is CASSVPGAGEKLFF. CDR3 nucleotide sequence: TGTGCCAGCAGTGTTCCGGGGGCAGGAGAAAAACTGTTTTTT.

Details on this clone: Other DNA sequences in the same sample also yield this CDR3. The CDR3 region is CASSLLDTPYEQYF. The CDR3 DNA reads TGTGCCAGCAGCCTTCTGGACACCCCCTACGAGCAGTACTTC. V and J are TRBV5-6 and TRBJ2-7, with D possibly being TRBD1 (5 bases). Trimming took off 4 bases at V and 2 bases at J, with 13 bases between the two ends. The CDR3 runs 14 residues. Germline values: CDR1 SGHDT, CDR2 YYEEEE.

This clone was detected once. This chain joins TRBV28 and TRBJ2-7; 9 bases map to TRBD2. Per the germline V gene, CDR1 is MDHEN and CDR2 is SYDVKM. The CDR3 runs 20 residues. With V trimmed by 4 bases and J by 4 bases, 23 bases remained unmatched. In DNA, the CDR3 is TGTGCCAGCAGTTCCCACCCCCTTAGCGGGAGAAATAGGGACCTATACGAGCAGTACTTC. It translates to CASSSHPLSGRNRDLYEQYF.

The chain has TRBV11-2 and TRBJ2-3; no reliable D call. CDR1 and CDR2 (germline): SGHAT, FQNNGV. Deletions cut 3 bases from V and 2 bases from J, with 9 bases between. The CDR3 loop spans 14 amino acids. The CDR3 is CASSLYIPTDTQYF. CDR3 sequence (DNA): TGTGCCAGCAGCTTGTACATACCCACAGATACGCAGTATTTT.

This chain uses TRBV15 with TRBJ2-7; D may be TRBD1 (6 bases). Germline lookup yields CDR1 LNHNV and CDR2 YYDKDF (reference sequence). CDR3 size: 16 residues. V lost 2 bases and J lost 2, with 16 bases in between. The CDR3 is CATSRSRQEKPYEQYF. CDR3 DNA: TGTGCCACCAGCAGAAGCCGACAGGAGAAGCCCTACGAGCAGTACTTC.

The chain uses TRBV7-9 and TRBJ2-5, with D maybe TRBD1 (5 bases). The CDR3 runs 14 residues. CDR1 is SEHNR and CDR2 is FQNEAQ in the germline V gene (reference sequence). The germline V and J ends were trimmed by 3 bases and 5 bases, with 13 bases remaining between them. DNA of the CDR3: TGTGCCAGCAGCTTCCCCACAGGTGCCGAGACCCAGTACTTC. Encoded protein: CASSFPTGAETQYF.

The V call is TRBV28, the J call TRBJ2-7; D is unclear. CDR3 length equals 13 residues. Germline V gene lookup returns CDR1 MDHEN and CDR2 SYDVKM. V shed 8 bases and J shed 2 bases, with 13 bases lying between them. The CDR3 DNA reads TGTGCCAGCGGTCGTCCTACCCCCTACGAGCAGTACTTC. Its protein is CASGRPTPYEQYF.

V usage is TRBV19 and J usage is TRBJ1-1; D remains ambiguous. Germline-derived CDR1 and CDR2 are LNHDA and SQIVND (reference sequence). Deletions cut 7 bases from V and 4 bases from J, with 16 bases between. The CDR3 totals 14 residues. Here the CDR3 reads CASNEGGAGTEAFF. The DNA for the CDR3 is TGTGCCAGTAACGAAGGTGGTGCGGGCACTGAAGCTTTCTTT.

This clone has ten or more counts. Other DNA sequences of this sample code for an identical CDR3. V is TRBV29-1 and J is TRBJ2-2, with D perhaps matching TRBD1 (6 bases). Germline loops: CDR1 SQVTM, CDR2 ANQGSEA. Trimming stripped 4 bases from V and 2 bases from J, with 11 bases between. This CDR3 has 14 residues. DNA for the CDR3: TGCAGCGTTGTTGGGACACATAACACCGGGGAGCTGTTTTTT. As protein: CSVVGTHNTGELFF.

This chain links TRBV19 with TRBJ2-3; possibly TRBD1 or TRBD2 for D (5 bases each). In germline, CDR1 is LNHDA, CDR2 SQIVND (reference sequence). This CDR3 has 16 amino acids. Trimming took 5 bases from V and 2 from J, leaving 17 bases between them. The CDR3 DNA reads as TGTGCCAGTAGTCCCGAGGGGACCGGACTCACAGATACGCAGTATTTT. This sequence encodes CASSPEGTGLTDTQYF.

The V call is TRBV30, the J call TRBJ1-4; D is unresolved. V dropped 1 base and J dropped 7 bases, with 7 bases sitting between them. The CDR3 contains 12 residues. Germline CDR1 reads GTSNPN; CDR2 reads SVGIG (reference sequence). The CDR3 bases are TGTGCCTGGAGTGGGTACGGTGAAAAACTGTTTTTT. Its translation is CAWSGYGEKLFF.

The V call is TRBV19, the J call TRBJ1-2, with D hard to call. Trimming stripped 9 bases from V and 4 bases from J, with 15 bases between. This CDR3 contains 13 residues. Germline loops: CDR1 LNHDA, CDR2 SQIVND (reference sequence). CDR3 amino acids: CASGSAGGYGYTF. CDR3 sequence (DNA): TGTGCCAGCGGCTCGGCGGGAGGCTATGGCTACACCTTC.

The rearrangement links TRBV29-1 to TRBJ2-3; 7 nucleotides agree with TRBD2. After removal of 6 bases from V and 3 bases from J, the junction contained 9 bases not matched to a gene. In germline, CDR1 is SQVTM, CDR2 ANQGSEA. The CDR3 runs 14 residues. CDR3 nucleotides: TGCAGCGTGGACCCTGGACTAGGAACAGATACGCAGTATTTT. Residues: CSVDPGLGTDTQYF.

The J gene is TRBJ1-1, the V gene TRBV7-9, with D perhaps TRBD1 (5 bases). CDR3 size: 13 residues. Trimming cost V 7 bases and J 5 bases, with 14 bases left between them. Germline V gene sequence: CDR1 SEHNR, CDR2 FQNEAQ (reference sequence). CDR3 loop: CASIIPGGTEAFF. The CDR3 bases are TGTGCCAGCATCATACCTGGGGGGACTGAAGCTTTCTTT.

The chain uses TRBV5-1 and TRBJ1-1; a weak D match, TRBD1 (5 bases). The CDR3 spans 15 residues. Germline V CDR1 and CDR2: SGHRS, YFSETQ. Between the trimmed V and J ends, which lost 0 bases and 0 bases, there was a span of 9 bases. The CDR3 DNA sequence: TGCGCCAGCAGCTTGGTGGGGACCATGAACACTGAAGCTTTCTTT. It yields the protein CASSLVGTMNTEAFF.

This clone came up once. The chain recombines TRBV9 with TRBJ1-1; 9 nucleotides match TRBD1. Germline values: CDR1 SGDLS, CDR2 YYNGEE. V lost 3 bases and J lost 2; bases outside the gene matches: 5. There are 15 residues in the CDR3. CDR3 bases: TGTGCCAGCAGCGCCCAGGGACAGGGCAACACTGAAGCTTTCTTT. Its protein is CASSAQGQGNTEAFF.

The chain joins TRBV11-1 to TRBJ2-4, with D possibly TRBD1 on 6 matching bases. The CDR3 extends over 16 amino acids. Germline values: CDR1 SGHAT, CDR2 FQDESV (reference sequence). V lost 1 base and J 1 base, leaving 11 bases between the germline ends. The CDR3 DNA reads TGTGCCAGCAGCTTAGGGTTTGGGGGCGCCAAAAACATTCAGTACTTC. This translates into CASSLGFGGAKNIQYF.